The next 6 T cell receptor beta chains were all read from a single sample in a study of T cells in Graves' hyperthyroidism and ophthalmopathy. Amplification of TCR beta CDR3 regions used RNA as the template. Initially, a first-round RT-PCR of the TCR CDR3 employed the HTBI primer set. From the multiplex PCR reads, TCRdb called clonotypes with MiXCR, one entry per CDR3 protein. The profile shows 500,000 or so distinct CDR3 sequences, 17% of them singletons. Sequencing was done on a sample of blood. These receptors were obtained from a woman aged 18-30 years with Graves' ophthalmopathy.

At least ten counts were recorded for this clonotype. V usage is TRBV11-2 and J usage is TRBJ1-4; D may be TRBD1 (6 bases). The CDR3 length is 14 residues. V lost 4 bases, J lost 7 bases, and 13 bases lay in between. In germline, CDR1 is SGHAT, CDR2 FQNNGV. The CDR3 sequence: CASSYLGGREKLFF. CDR3 coding DNA: TGTGCCAGCAGCTACCTTGGGGGCCGTGAAAAACTGTTTTTT.

In this sample, this clonotype turned up many times. The CDR3 coding sequence is TGTGCCAGCAGCCTGCTGGGACAGGGAAGTACCGGGGAGCTGTTTTTT. Translating gives CASSLLGQGSTGELFF. This chain links TRBV2 with TRBJ2-2, with TRBD1 matching over 9 bases. The CDR3 length is 16 residues. The germline CDR1 and CDR2 sequences are SNHLY and FYNNEI. Trimming at V came to 6 bases and at J to 5 bases, leaving 10 bases not matched to a gene. The variable domain in full, completed from reference TRBV2 and TRBJ2-2, reads EPEVTQTPSHQVTQMGQEVILRCVPISNHLYFYWYRQILGQKVEFLVSFYNNEISEKSEIFDDQFSVERPDGSNFTLKIRSTKLEDSAMYFCASSLLGQGSTGELFFGEGSRLTVL.

As concerns this clonotype: A much larger clone sits a single nucleotide away, making a read error possible. The rearrangement links TRBV20-1 to TRBJ1-1, with 7 bases identical to TRBD1. The CDR3 is 15 amino acids. Germline V gene sequence: CDR1 DFQATT, CDR2 SNEGSKA (reference sequence). CDR3 DNA sequence: TGCAGTGCTAGCGGGACAGTGACCATGAACACTGAAGCTTCCTTT. Translation: CSASGTVTMNTEASF.

This chain links TRBV13 with TRBJ2-7, with a tentative D call TRBD1 (7 bases). Trimming shortened V by 7 bases and J by 5 bases, and 21 bases separated the two germline ends. Germline assignment: CDR1 PRHDT and CDR2 FYEKMQ (reference sequence). The CDR3 is 15 amino acids. This CDR3 is CASTRGQGGVNEQYF. The CDR3, as DNA: TGTGCCAGCACCCGAGGCCAGGGGGGTGTCAACGAGCAGTACTTC.

This clonotype was seen repeatedly, ten times or more. The chain links TRBV20-1 to TRBJ1-2, with 9 bases fitting TRBD1. Germline CDR1 and CDR2: DFQATT and SNEGSKA (reference sequence). After removal of 6 bases from V and 4 bases from J, the junction contained 6 bases not matched to a gene. This CDR3 comprises 13 residues. Here the CDR3 reads CSAAGTGSYGYTF. CDR3 nucleotides: TGCAGTGCGGCCGGGACAGGGTCCTATGGCTACACCTTC.

This clonotype has ten or more counts. The chain employs TRBV28 and TRBJ2-5, with 7 bases fitting TRBD2. The CDR3 totals 17 residues. Trimming cost V 3 bases and J 5 bases; bases outside gene matches: 15. Looked up from germline, CDR1 is MDHEN and CDR2 is SYDVKM. For the CDR3, the DNA is TGTGCCAGCAGTTTGGGAAGCGGGGCCTACTTGGAGGAGACCCAGTACTTC. Encoded protein: CASSLGSGAYLEETQYF.